These 19 T cell receptor beta chains originate from one sample sequenced in a study of T-cell memory formation after mild COVID-19 listed by TCRdb under 2021. The library came from 5' RACE. TCRdb shows the sequencer as Illumina NovaSeq 6000. TCRdb handled the public reads itself, with Q25 trimming in fastp and clone calling in MiXCR, and kept productive beta chains. Every distinct CDR3 protein forms one entry, paired with its most common genes and DNA. The sample records roughly 190,000 distinct CDR3 sequences, 15% to 20% of which are singletons. The ten largest make up 2.4% of the sample. Sequencing was carried out using PBMCs or a T cell subset sorted from them (not recorded which). The receptors derive from an adult woman who had mild COVID-19 (a few samples of this study predate the infection). The sample titles of this study are shuffled in the database, so cell type and time point are left out; the donor was told from shared clones.

V gene TRBV10-3 combines with J gene TRBJ2-1, with 8 bases fitting TRBD1. This CDR3 is 13 amino acids long. Germline CDR1 reads ENHRY; CDR2 reads SYGVKD. V lost 10 bases and J lost 7; bases outside the gene matches: 9. In nucleotides, the CDR3 is TGTGCCACCAGGGGGCGCAGTTCGAATGAGCAGTTCTTC. Translating it yields CATRGRSSNEQFF.

Only a few counts were recorded for this clonotype. V usage is TRBV12-3 or TRBV12-4 and J usage is TRBJ2-3; TRBD1 or TRBD2 may be the D gene (5 bases each). The V gene lost 7 bases and the J gene lost 0 bases, with 17 bases spanning the gap. This CDR3 is built from 16 residues. The chain's CDR3 is CASTPWGISSTDTQYF. The CDR3 DNA is TGTGCCAGCACACCATGGGGGATATCTAGCACAGATACGCAGTATTTT.

V gene TRBV7-2 combines with J gene TRBJ1-1; D possibly corresponds to TRBD1 (6 bases). Germline CDR1 reads SGHTA; CDR2 reads FQGNSA. V lost 2 bases, J lost 1 base, and 11 bases lay in between. This CDR3 has 15 residues. DNA for the CDR3: TGTGCCAGCAGCTTAATGGACAGACCGAACACTGAAGCTTTCTTT. Translated: CASSLMDRPNTEAFF. The variable domain in full, completed from reference TRBV7-2 and TRBJ1-1, reads GAGVSQSPSNKVTEKGKDVELRCDPISGHTALYWYRQSLGQGLEFLIYFQGNSAPDKSGLPSDRFSAERTGGSVSTLTIQRTQQEDSAVYLCASSLMDRPNTEAFFGQGTRLTVV.

The chain joins TRBV24-1 to TRBJ2-3; TRBD2 matches 9 bases. Germline assignment: CDR1 KGHDR and CDR2 SFDVKD. The V segment lost 2 bases and the J segment 2 bases; nucleotides outside the gene matches: 4. The CDR3 is 16 residues long. Here the CDR3 reads CATSDSSGIATDTQYF. The CDR3 DNA is TGTGCCACCAGTGATTCTAGCGGGATTGCCACAGATACGCAGTATTTT.

The chain employs TRBV4-2 and TRBJ1-1; D is uncertain. The CDR3 is made up of 14 amino acids. With 0 bases removed from V and 6 bases from J, the gap between germline ends came to 11 bases. CDR1 LGHNA and CDR2 YNFKEQ come from the germline V gene. The CDR3 bases are TGTGCCAGCAGCCAAGATTTGCATGACTCTGAAGCTTTCTTT. This encodes CASSQDLHDSEAFF.

The genes are TRBV4-1 and TRBJ1-6, with a tentative D call TRBD1 (5 bases). From germline, CDR1 is MGHRA and CDR2 YSYEKL. V was shortened by 4 bases and J by 13 bases, with 14 bases between the two germline ends. This CDR3 is built from 13 residues. The CDR3 loop reads CASSPTGGLPLHF. Written as DNA, the CDR3 is TGCGCCAGCAGCCCAACCGGGGGGTTGCCCCTCCACTTT.

The chain combines TRBV12-3 or TRBV12-4 with TRBJ1-1; D perhaps matches TRBD1 (5 bases). V shed 10 bases and J shed 1 base, with 13 bases lying between them. The CDR3 totals 13 residues. Here the CDR3 DNA reads TGTGCCACTTCTGGAGGGGCGAACACTGAAGCTTTCTTT. Amino acid sequence: CATSGGANTEAFF.

This clonotype was detected only a few times. The chain has TRBV5-1 and TRBJ2-1, with 9 positions matching TRBD2. Germline V gene data show CDR1 as SGHRS and CDR2 as YFSETQ. This CDR3 has 16 residues. Unmatched junction bases numbered 15, after V lost 4 bases and J lost 10 bases. The CDR3 DNA is TGCGCCAGCAGCCCCGCCCTAGCGGGACAAACGATGGAGCAGTTCTTC. It encodes CASSPALAGQTMEQFF.

This clonotype was seen a few times. This chain connects TRBV5-4 to TRBJ2-3, with 7 bases that match TRBD2. V was clipped by 4 bases and J by 2 bases; unmatched bases: 4. There are 14 residues in the CDR3. Germline values: CDR1 SGHNT, CDR2 YYREEE (reference sequence). The CDR3 region has the DNA TGTGCCAGCAGCGCCGGGACTAACACAGATACGCAGTATTTT. Protein sequence: CASSAGTNTDTQYF.

V is TRBV5-1 and J is TRBJ2-1; TRBD2 might be the D (7 bases). The CDR3 runs 12 residues. Per germline, CDR1 SGHRS and CDR2 YFSETQ. Deletions cut 4 bases from V and 11 bases from J, with 13 bases between. The CDR3 nucleotides are TGCGCCAGCAGCGTGGGAGGGGGGAAGCAGTTCTTC. It codes for CASSVGGGKQFF. The full variable domain, in which reference TRBV5-1 and TRBJ2-1 provide the parts outside the CDR3, is KAGVTQTPRYLIKTRGQQVTLSCSPISGHRSVSWYQQTPGQGLQFLFEYFSETQRNKGNFPGRFSGRQFSNSRSEMNVSTLELGDSALYLCASSVGGGKQFFGPGTRLTVL.

This chain links TRBV4-3 with TRBJ2-3; D uncertain. The CDR3 loop spans 14 amino acids. V lost 1 base to trimming and J lost 3 bases, with 8 bases between them. The germline V gene encodes CDR1 LGHNA and CDR2 YSLEER. The CDR3 region has the DNA TGCGCCAGCAGCCAAGCCCTGAGTACAGATACGCAGTATTTT. This gives the protein CASSQALSTDTQYF.

The J gene is TRBJ1-5, the V gene TRBV27, with D perhaps TRBD1 (5 bases). CDR1 is MNHEY and CDR2 is SMNVEV in the germline V gene (reference sequence). The CDR3 has 15 residues. Trimming removed 1 base at V and 5 bases at J, with 12 bases between. CDR3 nucleotide sequence: TGTGCCAGCAGTTTATGGGCCAAACAGGATCAGCCCCAGCATTTT. It codes for CASSLWAKQDQPQHF.

This clonotype was counted ten times or more. V and J are TRBV7-3 and TRBJ2-2; D call uncertain. CDR3 length: 14 amino acids. V shed 2 bases and J shed 2 bases, with 6 bases lying between them. Germline CDR1 is SGHTA and CDR2 is FQGTGA. The CDR3 loop reads CASSLSGNTGELFF. The CDR3 DNA reads as TGTGCCAGCAGCTTATCCGGAAACACCGGGGAGCTGTTTTTT.

The table lists this clonotype with a few counts. J is TRBJ1-6 and V is TRBV19; 7 bases match TRBD1. Germline-derived CDR1 and CDR2 are LNHDA and SQIVND (reference sequence). This CDR3 spans 16 amino acids. The ends lost 6 bases at V and 6 bases at J; junction bases unmatched: 11. The CDR3 DNA reads TGTGCCAGTAGAGAGACAGGGTTCGGGCTTAATTCACCCCTCCACTTT. Translating it yields CASRETGFGLNSPLHF.

The sample holds a few counts of this clonotype. The chain has TRBV9 and TRBJ1-5; 8 bases fit TRBD1. The CDR3 contains 15 residues. CDR1 and CDR2 from the germline V gene are SGDLS and YYNGEE. V trimming: 4 bases; J trimming: 6 bases; junction bases outside the gene matches: 9. CDR3 protein: CASSLTGGVGQPQHF. CDR3 in DNA: TGTGCCAGCAGCCTAACAGGGGGGGTCGGTCAGCCCCAGCATTTT.

This rearrangement joins TRBV30 to TRBJ1-5; no reliable D call. V was clipped by 0 bases and J by 4 bases, with 7 bases between them. The CDR3 runs to 13 residues. CDR1 is GTSNPN, CDR2 SVGIG, per germline (reference sequence). The CDR3 is CAWSVRENQPQHF. CDR3 sequence (DNA): TGTGCCTGGAGTGTCCGGGAAAATCAGCCCCAGCATTTT.

The gene calls are TRBV28 and TRBJ1-1; D remains unclear. V lost 3 bases, J lost 1 base, and 12 bases lay in between. Looked up from germline, CDR1 is MDHEN and CDR2 is SYDVKM. The CDR3 covers 15 residues. CDR3 protein: CASSFPAGSNTEAFF. The CDR3 DNA reads as TGTGCCAGCAGTTTCCCGGCGGGTTCGAACACTGAAGCTTTCTTT. Together with reference TRBV28 and TRBJ1-1, the CDR3 gives the full variable domain: DVKVTQSSRYLVKRTGEKVFLECVQDMDHENMFWYRQDPGLGLRLIYFSYDVKMKEKGDIPEGYSVSREKKERFSLILESASTNQTSMYLCASSFPAGSNTEAFFGQGTRLTVV.

The chain couples TRBV3-1 to TRBJ2-4, with a weak D call TRBD2 (6 bases). The V end lost 4 bases, the J end lost 6 bases, and 7 bases lay between the germline ends. CDR3 size: 12 residues. The germline gives CDR1 LGHDT, CDR2 YNNKEL (reference sequence). The CDR3: CASSRSGNIQYF. CDR3 sequence (DNA): TGTGCCAGCAGCCGTAGCGGAAACATTCAGTACTTC.

This chain links TRBV5-1 with TRBJ2-5; D possibly matches TRBD1 or TRBD2 (5 bases each). V dropped 0 bases and J dropped 3 bases, with 9 bases sitting between them. Germline loops: CDR1 SGHRS, CDR2 YFSETQ. This CDR3 has 14 amino acids. DNA for the CDR3: TGCGCCAGCAGCTTGGCCGGGGCGGAAGAGACCCAGTACTTC. It yields the protein CASSLAGAEETQYF.